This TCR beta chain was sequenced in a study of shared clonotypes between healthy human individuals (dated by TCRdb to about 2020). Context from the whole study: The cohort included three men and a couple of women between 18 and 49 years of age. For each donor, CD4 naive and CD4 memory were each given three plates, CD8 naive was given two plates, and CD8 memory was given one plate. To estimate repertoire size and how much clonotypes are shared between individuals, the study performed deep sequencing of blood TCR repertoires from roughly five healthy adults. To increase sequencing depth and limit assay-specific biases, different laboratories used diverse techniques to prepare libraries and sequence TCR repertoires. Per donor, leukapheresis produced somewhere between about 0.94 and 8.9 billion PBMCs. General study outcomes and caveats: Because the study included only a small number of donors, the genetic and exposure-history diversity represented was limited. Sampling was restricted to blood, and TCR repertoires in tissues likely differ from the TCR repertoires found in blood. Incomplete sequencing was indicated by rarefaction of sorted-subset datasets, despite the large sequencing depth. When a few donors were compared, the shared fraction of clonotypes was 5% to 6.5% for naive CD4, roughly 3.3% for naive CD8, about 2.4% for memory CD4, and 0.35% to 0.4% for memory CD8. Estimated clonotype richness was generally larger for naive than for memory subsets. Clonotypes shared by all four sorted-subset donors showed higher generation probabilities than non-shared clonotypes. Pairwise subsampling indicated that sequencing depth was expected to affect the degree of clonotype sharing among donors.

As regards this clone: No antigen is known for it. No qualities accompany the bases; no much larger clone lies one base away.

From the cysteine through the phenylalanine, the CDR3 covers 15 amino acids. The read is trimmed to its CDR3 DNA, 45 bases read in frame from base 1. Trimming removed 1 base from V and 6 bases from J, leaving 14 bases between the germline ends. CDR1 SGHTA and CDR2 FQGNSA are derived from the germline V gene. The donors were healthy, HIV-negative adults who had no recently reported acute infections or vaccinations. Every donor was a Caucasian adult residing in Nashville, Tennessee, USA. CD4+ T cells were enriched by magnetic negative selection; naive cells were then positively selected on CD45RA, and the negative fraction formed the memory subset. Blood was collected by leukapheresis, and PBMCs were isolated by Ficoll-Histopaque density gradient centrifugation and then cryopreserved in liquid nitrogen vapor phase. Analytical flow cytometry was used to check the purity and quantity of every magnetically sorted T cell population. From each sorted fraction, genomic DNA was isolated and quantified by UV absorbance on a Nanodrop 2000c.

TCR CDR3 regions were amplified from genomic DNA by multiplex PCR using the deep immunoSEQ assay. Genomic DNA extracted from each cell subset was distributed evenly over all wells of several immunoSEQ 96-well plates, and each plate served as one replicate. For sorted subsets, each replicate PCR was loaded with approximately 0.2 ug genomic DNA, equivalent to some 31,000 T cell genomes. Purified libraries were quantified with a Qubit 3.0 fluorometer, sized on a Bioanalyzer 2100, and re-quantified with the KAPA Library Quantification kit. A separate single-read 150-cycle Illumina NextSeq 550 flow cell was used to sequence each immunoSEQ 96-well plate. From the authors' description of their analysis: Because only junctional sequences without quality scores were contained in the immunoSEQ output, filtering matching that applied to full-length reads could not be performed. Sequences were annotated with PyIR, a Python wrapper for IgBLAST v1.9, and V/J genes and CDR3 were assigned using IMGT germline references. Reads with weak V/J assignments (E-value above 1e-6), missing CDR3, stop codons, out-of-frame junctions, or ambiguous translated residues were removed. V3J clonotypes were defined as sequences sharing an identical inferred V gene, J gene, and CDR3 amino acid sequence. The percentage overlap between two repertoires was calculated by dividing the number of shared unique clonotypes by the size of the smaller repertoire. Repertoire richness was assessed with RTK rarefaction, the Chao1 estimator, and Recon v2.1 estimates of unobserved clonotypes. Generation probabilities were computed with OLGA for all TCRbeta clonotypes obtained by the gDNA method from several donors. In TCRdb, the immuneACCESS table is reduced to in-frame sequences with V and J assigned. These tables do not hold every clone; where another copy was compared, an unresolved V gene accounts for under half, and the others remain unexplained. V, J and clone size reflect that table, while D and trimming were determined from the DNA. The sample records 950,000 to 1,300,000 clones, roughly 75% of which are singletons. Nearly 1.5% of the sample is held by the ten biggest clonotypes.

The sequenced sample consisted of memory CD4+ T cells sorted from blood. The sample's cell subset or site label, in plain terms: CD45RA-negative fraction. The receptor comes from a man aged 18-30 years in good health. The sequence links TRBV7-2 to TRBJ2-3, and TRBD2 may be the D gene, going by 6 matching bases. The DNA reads TGTGCCAGCAGCTTAGATGGGACTCCTCCGGATACGCAGTATTTT. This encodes CASSLDGTPPDTQYF.